This T cell receptor (beta chain) was recovered during a study of blood T cell repertoires in COVID-19. Study at large: From the United States, Italy and Spain came samples of acute and convalescent COVID-19.

CDR1 is SGHTA, CDR2 FQGNSA, per germline. The CDR3 sequence is 15 residues long. V shed 3 bases, J shed 1 base, and the junction held 5 bases outside the gene matches. This clone has a handful of counts. In the study's own analysis: Reference gene primer amplification in the assay estimated nucleated cell counts. Method: immunoSEQ multiplex PCR; TCRdb's copy keeps in-frame clones and lacks some. V, J and clone size are taken as reported in that table, and D and trimming were inferred from the DNA itself. The data show about 90,000 clones, about 80% seen once. This clonotype was obtained from a woman in her 70s with acute or convalescent COVID-19. What was sequenced was peripheral blood. V is TRBV7-2 and J is TRBJ1-1, with 7 bases lining up with TRBD1. In DNA form, the CDR3 reads TGTGCCAGCAGCTTGTCTAGGACAGGGAACACTGAAGCTTTCTTT. Encoded protein: CASSLSRTGNTEAFF.